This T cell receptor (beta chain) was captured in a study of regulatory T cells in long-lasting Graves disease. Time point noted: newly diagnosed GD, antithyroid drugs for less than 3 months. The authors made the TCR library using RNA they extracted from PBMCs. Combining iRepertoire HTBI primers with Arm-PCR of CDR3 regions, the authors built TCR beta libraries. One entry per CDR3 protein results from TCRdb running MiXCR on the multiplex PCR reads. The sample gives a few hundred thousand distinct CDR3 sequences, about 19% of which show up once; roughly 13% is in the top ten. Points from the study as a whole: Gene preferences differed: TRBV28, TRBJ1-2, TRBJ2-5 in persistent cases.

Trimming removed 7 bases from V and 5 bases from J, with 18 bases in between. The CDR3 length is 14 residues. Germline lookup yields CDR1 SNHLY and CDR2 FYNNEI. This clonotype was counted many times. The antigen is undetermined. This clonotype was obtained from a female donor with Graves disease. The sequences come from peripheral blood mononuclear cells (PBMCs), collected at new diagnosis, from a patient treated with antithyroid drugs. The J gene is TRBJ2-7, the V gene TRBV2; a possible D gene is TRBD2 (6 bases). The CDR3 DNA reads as TGTGCCAGCACCCGGGACTCGCAGGTCCACGAGCAGTACTTC. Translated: CASTRDSQVHEQYF.